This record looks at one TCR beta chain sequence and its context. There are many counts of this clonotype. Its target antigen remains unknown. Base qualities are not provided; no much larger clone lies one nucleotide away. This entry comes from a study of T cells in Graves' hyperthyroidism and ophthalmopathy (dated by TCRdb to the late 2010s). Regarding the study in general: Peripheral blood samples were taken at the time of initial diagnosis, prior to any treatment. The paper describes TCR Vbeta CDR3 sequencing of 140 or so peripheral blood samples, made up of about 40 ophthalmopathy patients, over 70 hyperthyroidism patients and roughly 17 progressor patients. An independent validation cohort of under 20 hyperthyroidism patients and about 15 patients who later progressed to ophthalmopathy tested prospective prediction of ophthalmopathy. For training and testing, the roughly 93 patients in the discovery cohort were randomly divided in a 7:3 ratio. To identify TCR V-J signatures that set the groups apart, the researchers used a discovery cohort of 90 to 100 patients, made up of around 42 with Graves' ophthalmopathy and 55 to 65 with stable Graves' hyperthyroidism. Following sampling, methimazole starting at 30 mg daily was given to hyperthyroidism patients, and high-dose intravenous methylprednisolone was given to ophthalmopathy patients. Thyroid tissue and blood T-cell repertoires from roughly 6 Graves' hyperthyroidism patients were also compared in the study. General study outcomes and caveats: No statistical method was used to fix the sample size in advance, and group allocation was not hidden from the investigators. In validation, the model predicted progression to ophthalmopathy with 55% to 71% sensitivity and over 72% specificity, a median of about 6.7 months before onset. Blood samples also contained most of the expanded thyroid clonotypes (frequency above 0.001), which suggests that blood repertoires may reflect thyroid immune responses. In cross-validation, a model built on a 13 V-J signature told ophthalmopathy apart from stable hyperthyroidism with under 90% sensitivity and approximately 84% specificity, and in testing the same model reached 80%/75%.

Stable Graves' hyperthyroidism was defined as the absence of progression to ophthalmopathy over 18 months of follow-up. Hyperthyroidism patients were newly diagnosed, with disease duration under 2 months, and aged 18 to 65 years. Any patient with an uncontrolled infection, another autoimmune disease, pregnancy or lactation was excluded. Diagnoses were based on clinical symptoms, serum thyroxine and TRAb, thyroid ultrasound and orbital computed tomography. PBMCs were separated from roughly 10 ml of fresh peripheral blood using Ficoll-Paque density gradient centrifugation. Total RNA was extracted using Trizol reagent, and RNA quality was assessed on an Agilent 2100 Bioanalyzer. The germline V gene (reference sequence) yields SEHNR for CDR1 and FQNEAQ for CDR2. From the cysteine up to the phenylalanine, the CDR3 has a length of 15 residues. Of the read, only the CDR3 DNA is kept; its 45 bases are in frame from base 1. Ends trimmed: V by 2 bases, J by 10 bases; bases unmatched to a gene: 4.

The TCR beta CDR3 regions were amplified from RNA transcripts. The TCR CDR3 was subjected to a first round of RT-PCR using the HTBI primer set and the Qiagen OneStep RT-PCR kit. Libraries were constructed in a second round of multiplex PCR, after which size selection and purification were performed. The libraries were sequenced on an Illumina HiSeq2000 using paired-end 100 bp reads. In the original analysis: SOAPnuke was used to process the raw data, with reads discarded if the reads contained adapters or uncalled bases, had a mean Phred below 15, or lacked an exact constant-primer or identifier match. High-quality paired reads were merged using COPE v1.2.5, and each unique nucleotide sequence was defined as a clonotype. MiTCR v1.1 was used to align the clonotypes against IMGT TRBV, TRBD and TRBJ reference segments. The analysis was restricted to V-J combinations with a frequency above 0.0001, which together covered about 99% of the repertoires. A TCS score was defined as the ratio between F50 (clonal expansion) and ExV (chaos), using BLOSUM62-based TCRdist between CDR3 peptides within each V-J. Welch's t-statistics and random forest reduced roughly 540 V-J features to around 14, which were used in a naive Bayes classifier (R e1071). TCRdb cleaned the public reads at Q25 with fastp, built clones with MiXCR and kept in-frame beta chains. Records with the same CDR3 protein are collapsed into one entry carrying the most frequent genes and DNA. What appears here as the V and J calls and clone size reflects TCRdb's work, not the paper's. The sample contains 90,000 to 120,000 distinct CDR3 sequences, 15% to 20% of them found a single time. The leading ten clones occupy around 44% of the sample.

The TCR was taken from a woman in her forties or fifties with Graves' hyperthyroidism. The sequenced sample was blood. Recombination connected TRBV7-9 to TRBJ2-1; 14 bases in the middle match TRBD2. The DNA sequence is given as TGTGCCAGCAGCTTAATCGGACTAGCGGGAGGAGAGCAGTTCTTC. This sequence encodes CASSLIGLAGGEQFF.